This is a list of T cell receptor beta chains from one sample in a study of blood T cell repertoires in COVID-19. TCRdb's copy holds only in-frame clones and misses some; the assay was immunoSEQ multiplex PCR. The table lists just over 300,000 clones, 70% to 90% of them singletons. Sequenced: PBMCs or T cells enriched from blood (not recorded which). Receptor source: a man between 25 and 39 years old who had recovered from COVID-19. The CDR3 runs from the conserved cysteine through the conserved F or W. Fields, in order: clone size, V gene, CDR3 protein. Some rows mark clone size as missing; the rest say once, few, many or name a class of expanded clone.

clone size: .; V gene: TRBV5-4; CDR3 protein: CASSLPGGETDTQYF
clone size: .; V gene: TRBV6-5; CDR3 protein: CASSYGFAGQETQYF
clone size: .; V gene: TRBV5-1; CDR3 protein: CASTEGVNFAEAFF
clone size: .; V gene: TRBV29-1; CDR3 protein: CSVPGTGISGNTIYF
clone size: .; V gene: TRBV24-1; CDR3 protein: CATSDLLNNQPQHF
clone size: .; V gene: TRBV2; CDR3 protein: CASSLDSSTDTQYF
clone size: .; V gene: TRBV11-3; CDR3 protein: CASSSDRGRGTQYF
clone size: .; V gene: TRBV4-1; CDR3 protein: CASSQEQGWNTEAFF
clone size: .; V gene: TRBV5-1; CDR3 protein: CASATSGGRSYEQYF
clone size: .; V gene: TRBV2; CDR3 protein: CASSEGGAETQYF
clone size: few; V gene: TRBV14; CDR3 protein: CASSQGTVRAPYTF
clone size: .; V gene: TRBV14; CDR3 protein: CASSQAQGLLSYEQYF
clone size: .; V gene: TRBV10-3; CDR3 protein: CAIRTSSYNEQFF
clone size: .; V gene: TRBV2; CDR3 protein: CASRTRSSYNEQFF
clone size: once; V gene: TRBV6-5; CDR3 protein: CASRPPAGDINTQYF
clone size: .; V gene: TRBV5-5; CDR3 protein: CASSPGQGAHREQYF
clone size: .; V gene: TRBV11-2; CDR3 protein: CASSRPGVGSPLHF
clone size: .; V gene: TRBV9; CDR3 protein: CASSGGGQGATEAFF
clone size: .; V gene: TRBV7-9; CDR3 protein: CASSLGGVGTNEKLFF
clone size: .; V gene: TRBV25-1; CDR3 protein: CASSVDQPQHF
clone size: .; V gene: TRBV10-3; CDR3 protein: CAISESLAVTYEQYF
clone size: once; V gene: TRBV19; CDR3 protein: CASSTGSPWEKLFF
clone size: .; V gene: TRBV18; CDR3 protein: CASSPVTGLNVDGYTF
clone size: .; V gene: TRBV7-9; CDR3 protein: CASSLGGGAAYNEQFF
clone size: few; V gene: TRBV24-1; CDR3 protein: CATSSWDREEKLFF
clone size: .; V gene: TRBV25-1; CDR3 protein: CASSALGQGIYGYTF
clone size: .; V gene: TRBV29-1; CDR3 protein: CSVGDREGSPLHF
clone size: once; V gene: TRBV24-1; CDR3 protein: CATSDSRTGGADNEQYF
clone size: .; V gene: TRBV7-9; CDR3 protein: CASSFSAPGDKAFF
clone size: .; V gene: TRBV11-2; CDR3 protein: CASSSRDRGPLARQETQYF
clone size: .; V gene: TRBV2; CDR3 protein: CASMGQDNSPLHF
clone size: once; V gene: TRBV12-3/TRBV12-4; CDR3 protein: CASSFGQNSPLHF
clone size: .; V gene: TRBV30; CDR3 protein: CAWSLGVYGYTF
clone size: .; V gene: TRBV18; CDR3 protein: CASSLTTGGREKLFF
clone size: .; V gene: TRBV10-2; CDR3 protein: CATAQGTGNTIYF
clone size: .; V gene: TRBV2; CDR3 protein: CASSGRRGQANEQFF
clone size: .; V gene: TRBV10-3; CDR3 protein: CAISESQGTSGVNEQFF
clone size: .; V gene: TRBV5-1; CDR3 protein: CASSPVTSPNEQFF
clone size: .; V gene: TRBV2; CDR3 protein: CASSEAGETQYF
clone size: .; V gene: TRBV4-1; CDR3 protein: CASSHNEGGGGRNEQFF
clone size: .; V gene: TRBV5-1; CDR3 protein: CASSLAVGSAEAFF
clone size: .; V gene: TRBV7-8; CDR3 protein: CASSLAARGLGETQYF
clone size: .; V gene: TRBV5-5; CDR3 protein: CASSPGQGPQPQHF
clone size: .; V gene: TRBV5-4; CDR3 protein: CASSLARNTEAFF
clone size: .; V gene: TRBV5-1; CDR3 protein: CASSSFLNTEAFF
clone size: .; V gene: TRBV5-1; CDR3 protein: CASSFLGTGDNSPLHF
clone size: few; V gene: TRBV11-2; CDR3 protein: CASSPGTGGQPQHF